This TCR beta chain was profiled in a study of T cell responses to AZD1222 COVID-19 vaccine. About the research overall: Pooled together were second doses at about 4 or about 12 weeks. Broader study findings: No repertoire was sampled before or during the peak T cell response, only after it. Mostly white British, mostly female donors; authors suggested clonal diversity may be underestimated. Targeting of unmutated variant regions was reportedly seen in nearly half of spike-specific TCRs.

In germline, CDR1 is ENHRY, CDR2 SYGVKD. V lost 4 bases to trimming and J lost 5 bases; unmatched junction nucleotides: 10. CDR3 length: 16 amino acids. Worth noting for this clone: What it recognizes is unknown.

Profiling relied on immunoSEQ multiplex PCR, and the TCRdb table lists in-frame clones only, not all of them. Of about 84,000 clones listed, over 75% were seen once; the top ten hold 30% to 35%. This receptor was taken from an adult in good health. The J gene is TRBJ1-2, the V gene TRBV10-3; 10 nucleotides align to TRBD1. The source was peripheral blood, collected on day 0 of AZD1222 vaccination. The CDR3 DNA reads TGTGCCATCAGTGCCGGGACAGGGGAACTAGGGTATGGCTACACCTTC. This codes for CAISAGTGELGYGYTF.